This T cell receptor (beta chain) emerged from a study of T cell changes during pregnancy in multiple sclerosis. CDR1 is MRHNA, CDR2 SNTAGT, per germline. V was cut by 6 bases and J by 4 bases, with 16 bases left in between. This CDR3 is built from 14 residues. Sequencing used immunoSEQ multiplex PCR; TCRdb keeps in-frame clones, though not all of them. The sample gives about 70,000 clones, approximately 90% of which show up once; about 1.6% is in the top ten. The V call is TRBV6-4, the J call TRBJ2-7, with TRBD2 as a possible D gene (6 bases). This clonotype originated in a female donor with multiple sclerosis, enrolled in a pregnancy study. This sample comprised peripheral blood, obtained after pregnancy. The CDR3 sequence is CASSLEEGGYEQYF. CDR3 bases: TGTGCCAGCAGCCTTGAGGAGGGCGGGTACGAGCAGTACTTC.